Only one count was recorded for the clone carrying this T cell receptor beta chain. Its antigen is not identified. Poor-prognosis osteosarcoma patients supplied post-treatment primary, local recurrence and metastasis tumor specimens. V lost 6 bases to trimming and J lost 9 bases, with 20 bases between them. The CDR3 runs 14 residues. Germline V CDR1 and CDR2: MRHNA, SNTAGT. These data originate in a study of the immune and genomic landscape of osteosarcoma. Study background: Patients were around 60% male; more than 75% had localized disease.

Some clones are missing from TCRdb's copy, which holds only in-frame ones; the method was immunoSEQ multiplex PCR. The sample lists roughly 10,000 clones; 71% were seen once. Overall study results and limits: Clonality was benchmarked against external normal skin and healthy blood data. A single dominant hyperexpanded clone appeared in 4 or 5 cases, each with <100 clonotypes.

The sample taken for sequencing was osteosarcoma tumor tissue from the lung. The chain couples TRBV6-4 to TRBJ1-2, with D uncertain. The receptor was derived from a human donor with osteosarcoma. CDR3 in DNA: TGTGCCAGCAGGGAAGAGAGCTGGGCATATAGCTACACCTTC. As protein: CASREESWAYSYTF.